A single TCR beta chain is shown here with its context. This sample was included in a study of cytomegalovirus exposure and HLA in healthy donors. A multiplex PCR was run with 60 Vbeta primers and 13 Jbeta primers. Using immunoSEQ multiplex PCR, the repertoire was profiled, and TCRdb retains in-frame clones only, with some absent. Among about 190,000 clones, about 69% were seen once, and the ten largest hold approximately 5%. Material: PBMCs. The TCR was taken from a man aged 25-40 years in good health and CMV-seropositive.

This CDR3 reads CASSADLGQGHGGYTF. CDR3 DNA sequence: TGTGCCAGCAGCGCAGACTTGGGACAGGGGCATGGTGGCTACACCTTC. The V call is TRBV9, the J call TRBJ1-2; 10 bases are shared with TRBD1. V lost 3 bases to trimming and J lost 7 bases; unmatched junction nucleotides: 12. CDR1 is SGDLS and CDR2 is YYNGEE in the germline V gene. This CDR3 is built from 16 residues. The full variable domain, completed using reference TRBV9 and TRBJ1-2, is DSGVTQTPKHLITATGQRVTLRCSPRSGDLSVYWYQQSLDQGLQFLIQYYNGEERAKGNILERFSAQQFPDLHSELNLSSLELGDSALYFCASSADLGQGHGGYTFGSGTRLTVV.